Below, one T cell receptor (beta chain) is given with its context. The antigen remains undetermined. This sample was included in a study of T cell responses to AZD1222 COVID-19 vaccine. Study-wide points: At 160-218 and 743-854, vaccine-associated CD4 TCRs were dominant, and they spanned spike.

Germline-derived CDR1 and CDR2 are MRHNA and SNTAGT. V shed 5 bases and J shed 4 bases, with 14 bases lying between them. The CDR3 totals 14 residues. Produced via immunoSEQ multiplex PCR; TCRdb's table is partial and in-frame only. The sample consists of about 140,000 clones, around 90% of them appearing once. This rearrangement joins TRBV6-4 to TRBJ1-1, with D perhaps TRBD1 (5 bases). The TCR comes from an adult in good health. The source was peripheral blood, collected on day 0 of AZD1222 vaccination. As DNA, the CDR3 is TGTGCCAGCAGTCCAGAAGCAGGGACCACTGAAGCTTTCTTT. As protein: CASSPEAGTTEAFF.